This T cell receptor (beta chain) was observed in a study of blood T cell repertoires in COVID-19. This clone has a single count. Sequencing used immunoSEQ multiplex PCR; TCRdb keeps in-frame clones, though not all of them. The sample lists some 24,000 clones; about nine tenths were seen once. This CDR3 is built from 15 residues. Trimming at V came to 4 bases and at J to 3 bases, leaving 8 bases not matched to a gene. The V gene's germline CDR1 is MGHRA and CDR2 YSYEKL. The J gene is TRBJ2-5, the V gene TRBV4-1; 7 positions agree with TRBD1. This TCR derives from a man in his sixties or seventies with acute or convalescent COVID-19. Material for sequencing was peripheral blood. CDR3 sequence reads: CASSLDRTGEETQYF. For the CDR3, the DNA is TGCGCCAGCAGCCTAGACCGGACAGGAGAAGAGACCCAGTACTTC.